A single sample gave rise to the 8 T cell receptor beta chains below, sequenced in a study of Graves' ophthalmopathy and Graves' hyperthyroidism. Amplification of the TCR beta CDR3 regions used RNA transcripts (as template). First-round RT-PCR relied on HTBI primers, and a second-round multiplex PCR came next. TCRdb re-derived calls from the multiplex PCR reads in MiXCR, one entry per CDR3 protein. The sample contains about 700,000 distinct CDR3 sequences, approximately 39% of which appear only once. Sequencing input: peripheral blood. The receptors were gathered from an adult man with Graves' ophthalmopathy.

This rearrangement joins TRBV14 to TRBJ2-7; 10 bases fit TRBD1. The V segment lost 4 bases and the J segment 2 bases; nucleotides outside the gene matches: 5. The CDR3 totals 15 residues. Germline assignment: CDR1 SGHDN and CDR2 FVKESK. CDR3 DNA: TGTGCCAGCAGCCGACAGGACAGGGGGGCCTACGAGCAGTACTTC. This translates into CASSRQDRGAYEQYF.

The CDR3 DNA reads TGTGCCAGCAGCCAAGGACTTCTAGGAGGCTACACCTTC. This encodes CASSQGLLGGYTF. V is TRBV3-1 and J is TRBJ1-2, with D uncertain. CDR3 length: 13 amino acids. Germline CDR1 and CDR2: LGHDT and YNNKEL (reference sequence). Trimming left V 1 base short and J 8 bases short, with 11 bases between.

The genes are TRBV29-1 and TRBJ1-1, with 11 positions matching TRBD1. CDR3 length: 12 amino acids. Trimming took 8 bases from V and 4 from J; bases not matched to a gene: 3. Germline V gene lookup returns CDR1 SQVTM and CDR2 ANQGSEA. CDR3 in amino acids: CSLGQGVTEAFF. As DNA, the CDR3 is TGCAGCTTGGGACAGGGGGTCACTGAAGCTTTCTTT.

This clonotype has at least ten counts. V is TRBV2 and J is TRBJ2-7; D is uncertain. CDR1 and CDR2 from the germline V gene are SNHLY and FYNNEI. Trimming stripped 6 bases from V and 5 bases from J, with 14 bases between. The CDR3 consists of 13 residues. CDR3 in DNA: TGTGCCAGCAGGGTAATAGAAGGTGACGAGCAGTACTTC. As protein: CASRVIEGDEQYF.

The sample holds many counts of this clonotype. The V gene is TRBV7-9, the J gene TRBJ2-5, with 8 nucleotides matching TRBD1. V lost 1 base, J lost 3 bases, and 4 bases stayed unmatched. Germline values: CDR1 SEHNR, CDR2 FQNEAQ (reference sequence). This CDR3 is built from 15 residues. This chain's CDR3 is CASSLVAGGEETQYF. The CDR3 region has the DNA TGTGCCAGCAGCTTAGTCGCAGGGGGCGAAGAGACCCAGTACTTC.

This clonotype was counted ten times or more. This chain links TRBV7-9 with TRBJ2-2, with D hard to call. CDR3 length equals 16 residues. CDR1 is SEHNR, CDR2 FQNEAQ, per germline (reference sequence). The V end was cut by 4 bases, the J end by 0 bases, with 12 bases between. CDR3 protein: CASSSITDANTGELFF. Written as DNA, the CDR3 is TGTGCCAGCAGCTCGATAACGGACGCGAACACCGGGGAGCTGTTTTTT.

This clonotype was counted once. A much more abundant neighbour one base away suggests this may be a read error. The chain has TRBV6-5 and TRBJ2-7, with 9 nucleotides matching TRBD2. CDR3 length: 14 residues. Germline CDR1 reads MNHEY; CDR2 reads SVGAGI. The CDR3 is CASSEGTSSYGQYF. CDR3 sequence (DNA): TGTGCCAGCAGTGAAGGGACTAGCTCCTACGGGCAGTACTTC.

The chain carries TRBV7-2 and TRBJ2-7; 8 nucleotides line up with TRBD2. The CDR3 has 11 amino acids. V shed 6 bases and J 11 bases; nucleotides not matched to a gene: 6. In germline, CDR1 is SGHTA, CDR2 FQGNSA. CDR3 region: CASSRRGGEYF. DNA of the CDR3: TGTGCCAGCAGTCGTCGGGGGGGGGAGTACTTC.